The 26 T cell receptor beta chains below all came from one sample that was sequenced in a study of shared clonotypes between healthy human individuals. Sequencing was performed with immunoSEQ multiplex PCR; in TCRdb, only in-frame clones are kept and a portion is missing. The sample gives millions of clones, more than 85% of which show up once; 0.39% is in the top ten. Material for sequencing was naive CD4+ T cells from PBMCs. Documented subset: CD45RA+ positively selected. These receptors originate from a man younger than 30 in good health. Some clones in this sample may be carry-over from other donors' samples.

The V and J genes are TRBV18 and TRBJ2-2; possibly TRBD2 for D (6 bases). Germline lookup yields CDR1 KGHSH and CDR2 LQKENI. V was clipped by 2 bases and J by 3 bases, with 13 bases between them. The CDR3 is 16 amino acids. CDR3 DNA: TGTGCCAGCTCACCAAATCTAGCGCGAGACACCGGGGAGCTGTTTTTT. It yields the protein CASSPNLARDTGELFF.

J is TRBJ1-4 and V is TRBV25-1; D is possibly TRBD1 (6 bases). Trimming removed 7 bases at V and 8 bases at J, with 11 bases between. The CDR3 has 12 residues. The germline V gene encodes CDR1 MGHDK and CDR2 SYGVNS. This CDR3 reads CASNTQGEKLFF. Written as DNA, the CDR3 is TGTGCCAGCAACACCCAGGGGGAAAAACTGTTTTTT.

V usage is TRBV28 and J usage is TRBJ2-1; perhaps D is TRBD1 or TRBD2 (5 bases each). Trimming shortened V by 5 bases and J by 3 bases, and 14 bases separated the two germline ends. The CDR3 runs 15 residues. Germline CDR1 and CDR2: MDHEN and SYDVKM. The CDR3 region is CASSPPGRIYNEQFF. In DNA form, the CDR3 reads TGTGCCAGCAGTCCTCCGGGACGGATCTACAATGAGCAGTTCTTC.

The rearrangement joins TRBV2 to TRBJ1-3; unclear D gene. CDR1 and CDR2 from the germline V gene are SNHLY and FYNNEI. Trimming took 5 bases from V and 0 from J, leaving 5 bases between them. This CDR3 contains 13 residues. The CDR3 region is CASSPSSGNTIYF. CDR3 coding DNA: TGTGCCAGCAGTCCGAGCTCTGGAAACACCATATATTTT.

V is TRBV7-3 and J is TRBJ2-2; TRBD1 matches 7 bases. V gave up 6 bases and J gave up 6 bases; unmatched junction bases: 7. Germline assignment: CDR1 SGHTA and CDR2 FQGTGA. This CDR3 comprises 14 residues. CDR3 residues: CASRPTGFPGELFF. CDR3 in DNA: TGTGCCAGCAGACCGACAGGGTTTCCCGGGGAGCTGTTTTTT. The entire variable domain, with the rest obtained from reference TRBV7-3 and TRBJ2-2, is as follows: GAGVSQTPSNKVTEKGKYVELRCDPISGHTALYWYRQSLGQGPEFLIYFQGTGAADDSGLPNDRFFAVRPEGSVSTLKIQRTERGDSAVYLCASRPTGFPGELFFGEGSRLTVL.

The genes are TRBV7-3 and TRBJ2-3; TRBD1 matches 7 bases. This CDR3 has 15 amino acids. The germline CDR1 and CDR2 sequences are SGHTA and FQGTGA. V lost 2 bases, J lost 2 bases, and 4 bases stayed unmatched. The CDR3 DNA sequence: TGTGCCAGCAGCTTATTGGGACAGATCACAGATACGCAGTATTTT. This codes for CASSLLGQITDTQYF.

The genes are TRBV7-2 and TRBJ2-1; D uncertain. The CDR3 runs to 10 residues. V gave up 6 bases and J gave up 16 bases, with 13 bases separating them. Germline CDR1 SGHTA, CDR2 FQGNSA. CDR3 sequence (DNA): TGTGCCAGCAGTTTCCTCCCCGCCTTCTTC. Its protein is CASSFLPAFF.

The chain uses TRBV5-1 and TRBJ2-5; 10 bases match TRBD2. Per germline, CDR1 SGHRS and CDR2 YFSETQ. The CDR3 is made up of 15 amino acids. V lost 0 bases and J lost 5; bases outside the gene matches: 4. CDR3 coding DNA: TGCGCCAGCAGCTTGGTCACTAGCGGGGACGAGACCCAGTACTTC. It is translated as CASSLVTSGDETQYF.

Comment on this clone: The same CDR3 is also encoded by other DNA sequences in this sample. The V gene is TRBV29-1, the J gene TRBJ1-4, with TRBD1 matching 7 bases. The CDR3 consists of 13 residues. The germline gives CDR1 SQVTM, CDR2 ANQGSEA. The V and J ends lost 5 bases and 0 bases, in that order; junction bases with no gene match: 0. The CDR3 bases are TGCAGCGTTCAGGGGGCAACTAATGAAAAACTGTTTTTT. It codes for CSVQGATNEKLFF.

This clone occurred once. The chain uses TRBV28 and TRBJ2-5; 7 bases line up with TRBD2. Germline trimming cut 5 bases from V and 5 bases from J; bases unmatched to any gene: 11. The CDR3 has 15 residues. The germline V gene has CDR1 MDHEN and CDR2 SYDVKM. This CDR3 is CASSPASGGAETQYF. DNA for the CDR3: TGTGCCAGCAGTCCGGCTAGCGGTGGGGCGGAGACCCAGTACTTC. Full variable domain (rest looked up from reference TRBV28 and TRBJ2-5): DVKVTQSSRYLVKRTGEKVFLECVQDMDHENMFWYRQDPGLGLRLIYFSYDVKMKEKGDIPEGYSVSREKKERFSLILESASTNQTSMYLCASSPASGGAETQYFGPGTRLLVL.

The CDR3, as DNA: TGTGCCAGCAGTCAAAGACGGAACGCGTACTACGAGCAGTACTTC. It yields the protein CASSQRRNAYYEQYF. The chain recombines TRBV28 with TRBJ2-7; D gene unclear. Between the trimmed V and J ends, which lost 5 bases and 3 bases, there was a span of 17 bases. The CDR3 loop spans 15 amino acids. Looked up from germline, CDR1 is MDHEN and CDR2 is SYDVKM.

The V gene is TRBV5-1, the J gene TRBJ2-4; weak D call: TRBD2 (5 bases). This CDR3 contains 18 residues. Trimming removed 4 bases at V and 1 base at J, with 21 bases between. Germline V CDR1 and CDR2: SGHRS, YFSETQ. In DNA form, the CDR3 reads TGCGCCAGCAGCCGTCGGGGTAGCTATACCTCGGCCAAAAACATTCAGTACTTC. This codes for CASSRRGSYTSAKNIQYF.

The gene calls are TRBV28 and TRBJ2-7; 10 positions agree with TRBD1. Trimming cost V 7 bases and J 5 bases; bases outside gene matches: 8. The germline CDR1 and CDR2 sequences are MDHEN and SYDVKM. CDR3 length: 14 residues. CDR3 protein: CASTPGQGINEQYF. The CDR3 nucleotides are TGTGCCAGCACTCCGGGACAGGGGATAAACGAGCAGTACTTC.

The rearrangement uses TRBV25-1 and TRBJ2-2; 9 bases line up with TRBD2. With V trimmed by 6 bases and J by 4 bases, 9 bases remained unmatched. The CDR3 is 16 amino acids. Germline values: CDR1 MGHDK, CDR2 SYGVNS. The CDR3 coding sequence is TGTGCCAGCAGCCTACTAGGGACTAGCAGCACCGGGGAGCTGTTTTTT. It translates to CASSLLGTSSTGELFF.

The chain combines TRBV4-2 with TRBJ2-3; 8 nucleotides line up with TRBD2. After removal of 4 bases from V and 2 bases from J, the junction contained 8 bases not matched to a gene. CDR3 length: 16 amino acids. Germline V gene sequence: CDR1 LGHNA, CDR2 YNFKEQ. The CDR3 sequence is CASSRGAAGATDTQYF. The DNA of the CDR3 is TGTGCCAGCAGCCGGGGGGCAGCGGGGGCCACAGATACGCAGTATTTT.

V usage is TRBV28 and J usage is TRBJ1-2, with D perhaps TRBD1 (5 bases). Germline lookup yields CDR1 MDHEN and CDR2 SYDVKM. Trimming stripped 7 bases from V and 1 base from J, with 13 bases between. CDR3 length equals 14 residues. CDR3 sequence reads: CASTTNGGNYGYTF. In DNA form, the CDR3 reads TGTGCCAGCACCACTAACGGGGGTAACTATGGCTACACCTTC.

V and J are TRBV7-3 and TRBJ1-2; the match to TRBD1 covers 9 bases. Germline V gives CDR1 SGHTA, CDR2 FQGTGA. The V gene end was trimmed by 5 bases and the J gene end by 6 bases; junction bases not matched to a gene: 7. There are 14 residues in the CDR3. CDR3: CASSRGTGKDGYTF. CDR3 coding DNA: TGTGCCAGCAGCCGGGGGACAGGGAAGGATGGCTACACCTTC.

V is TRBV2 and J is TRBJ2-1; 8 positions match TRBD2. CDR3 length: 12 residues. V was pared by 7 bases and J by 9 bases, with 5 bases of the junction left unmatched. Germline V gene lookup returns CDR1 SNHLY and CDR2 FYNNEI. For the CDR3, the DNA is TGTGCCAGCATTTCTAGCGGGTTTGAGCAGTTCTTC. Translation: CASISSGFEQFF.

CDR3 bases: TGTGCCAGCAGCCCGAGGAGAGTAGCGGCGACTAGCACAGATACGCAGTATTTT. Translated: CASSPRRVAATSTDTQYF. The genes are TRBV7-8 and TRBJ2-3, with a possible D match to TRBD2 (6 bases). Germline lookup yields CDR1 SGHVS and CDR2 FQNEAQ. V lost 5 bases to trimming and J lost 0 bases, with 21 bases between them. The CDR3 extends over 18 amino acids.

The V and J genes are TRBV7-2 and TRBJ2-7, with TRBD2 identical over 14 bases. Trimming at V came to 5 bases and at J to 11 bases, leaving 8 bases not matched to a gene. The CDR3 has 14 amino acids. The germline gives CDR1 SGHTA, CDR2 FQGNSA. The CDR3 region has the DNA TGTGCCAGCAGCCCGGGGACTAGCGGGAGTAAAGAGTACTTC. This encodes CASSPGTSGSKEYF.

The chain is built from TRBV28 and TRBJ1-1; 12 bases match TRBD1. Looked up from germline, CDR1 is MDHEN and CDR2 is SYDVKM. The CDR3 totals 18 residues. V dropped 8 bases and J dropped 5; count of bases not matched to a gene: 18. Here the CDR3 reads CASCLTGTGGDMGTEAFF. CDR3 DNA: TGTGCCAGCTGCCTAACCGGGACAGGGGGCGACATGGGAACTGAAGCTTTCTTT.

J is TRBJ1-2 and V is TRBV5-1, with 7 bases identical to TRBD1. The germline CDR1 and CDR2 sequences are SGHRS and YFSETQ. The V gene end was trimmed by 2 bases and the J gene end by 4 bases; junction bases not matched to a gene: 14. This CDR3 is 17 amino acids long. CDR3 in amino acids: CASSFGTAVSSSYGYTF. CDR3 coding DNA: TGCGCCAGCAGCTTCGGGACAGCGGTGAGCTCGAGCTATGGCTACACCTTC. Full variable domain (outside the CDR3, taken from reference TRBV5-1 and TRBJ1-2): KAGVTQTPRYLIKTRGQQVTLSCSPISGHRSVSWYQQTPGQGLQFLFEYFSETQRNKGNFPGRFSGRQFSNSRSEMNVSTLELGDSALYLCASSFGTAVSSSYGYTFGSGTRLTVV.

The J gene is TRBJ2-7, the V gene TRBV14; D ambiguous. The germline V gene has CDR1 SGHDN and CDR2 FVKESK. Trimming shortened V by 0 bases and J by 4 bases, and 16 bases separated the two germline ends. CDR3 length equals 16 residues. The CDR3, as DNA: TGTGCCAGCAGCCAAGATAGTAGGGCTAGTCGTTACGAGCAGTACTTC. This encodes CASSQDSRASRYEQYF.

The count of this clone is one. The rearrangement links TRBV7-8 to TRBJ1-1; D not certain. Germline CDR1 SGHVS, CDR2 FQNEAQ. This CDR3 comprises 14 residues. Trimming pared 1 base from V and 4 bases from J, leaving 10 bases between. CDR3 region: CASSLDTMSTEAFF. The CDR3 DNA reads TGTGCCAGCAGCTTAGATACCATGAGCACTGAAGCTTTCTTT.

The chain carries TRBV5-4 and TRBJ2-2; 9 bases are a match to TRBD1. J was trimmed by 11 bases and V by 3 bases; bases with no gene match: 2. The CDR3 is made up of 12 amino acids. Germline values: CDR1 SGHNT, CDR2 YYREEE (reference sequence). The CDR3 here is CASSWGQGELFF. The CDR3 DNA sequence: TGTGCCAGCAGCTGGGGACAGGGCGAGCTGTTTTTT.

Here the CDR3 reads CSVDWSGTDTQYF. As DNA, the CDR3 is TGCAGCGTTGATTGGTCGGGCACAGATACGCAGTATTTT. The chain is built from TRBV29-1 and TRBJ2-3; no firm D call. Between the trimmed V and J ends, which lost 3 bases and 1 base, there was a span of 8 bases. The CDR3 covers 13 residues. Germline V gene data show CDR1 as SQVTM and CDR2 as ANQGSEA.